The 8 T cell receptor beta chains in this list originate from one sample, sequenced in a study of T cell responses to AZD1222 COVID-19 vaccine. Method: immunoSEQ multiplex PCR; TCRdb's copy keeps in-frame clones and lacks some. The sample holds 75,000 to 100,000 clones, approximately 90% seen once. The input for sequencing was peripheral blood, taken on day 0 of AZD1222 vaccination. The receptors here all came from an adult in good health.

The chain recombines TRBV14 with TRBJ1-1; a weak D match, TRBD1 (5 bases). Looked up from germline, CDR1 is SGHDN and CDR2 is FVKESK. Trimming removed 4 bases from V and 6 bases from J, with 15 bases in between. The CDR3 runs 14 residues. The chain's CDR3 is CASSPLQVYSEAFF. The DNA of the CDR3 is TGTGCCAGCAGCCCCTTACAGGTGTACTCTGAAGCTTTCTTT. Filled out from reference TRBV14 and TRBJ1-1, the complete variable domain reads EAGVTQFPSHSVIEKGQTVTLRCDPISGHDNLYWYRRVMGKEIKFLLHFVKESKQDESGMPNNRFLAERTGGTYSTLKVQPAELEDSGVYFCASSPLQVYSEAFFGQGTRLTVV.

This clone was picked up a small number of times. This chain joins TRBV7-2 and TRBJ2-2; 8 bases line up with TRBD1. CDR1 and CDR2 from the germline V gene are SGHTA and FQGNSA. J was trimmed by 0 bases and V by 4 bases; bases with no gene match: 4. The CDR3 runs to 16 residues. CDR3 protein: CASSSPGGANTGELFF. CDR3 nucleotide sequence: TGTGCCAGCAGCTCCCCAGGGGGCGCGAACACCGGGGAGCTGTTTTTT.

J is TRBJ2-7 and V is TRBV13, with D uncertain. Trimming took off 7 bases at V and 9 bases at J, with 25 bases between the two ends. The CDR3 is 15 amino acids. The V gene's germline CDR1 is PRHDT and CDR2 FYEKMQ (reference sequence). This CDR3 is CASTSYKSSLSVQYF. DNA for the CDR3: TGTGCCAGCACCTCATACAAGTCCTCTTTATCGGTGCAGTACTTC.

The chain uses TRBV5-1 and TRBJ1-6; 11 positions match TRBD1. The V segment lost 4 bases and the J segment 11 bases; nucleotides outside the gene matches: 14. Per germline, CDR1 SGHRS and CDR2 YFSETQ. The CDR3 is 17 residues long. The CDR3 bases are TGCGCCAGCAGCCCTCTTATCACCGGGACAGGGGGAACACCCCTCCACTTT. It yields the protein CASSPLITGTGGTPLHF.

CDR3 DNA sequence: TGTGCCAGCAGTTCCGGTCGTTTGGCAGGGTCCTACGAGCAGTACTTC. Amino acids: CASSSGRLAGSYEQYF. V usage is TRBV6-2 or TRBV6-3 and J usage is TRBJ2-7, with D possibly being TRBD1 (5 bases). CDR1 is MNHEY, CDR2 SVGEGT, per germline. V was trimmed by 4 bases and J by 1 base, leaving 17 bases between them. The CDR3 is 16 amino acids.

CDR3: CASSIWEGLNYGYTF. CDR3 nucleotides: TGTGCCAGTAGTATTTGGGAGGGCCTCAACTATGGCTACACCTTC. This chain connects TRBV19 to TRBJ1-2, with D unclear. Germline V gene sequence: CDR1 LNHDA, CDR2 SQIVND (reference sequence). V was clipped by 3 bases and J by 2 bases, with 13 bases between them. This CDR3 has 15 amino acids.

The chain carries TRBV1 and TRBJ1-2; the table assigns TRBD1, which was not confirmed against the DNA. TRBV1 corresponds to a pseudogene. This CDR3 is built from 15 residues. The CDR3 nucleotides are TGCACCAGCAGCCAATGGACAGGGGACTGTTATGGCTACACCTTC. It yields the protein CTSSQWTGDCYGYTF.

The rearrangement links TRBV27 to TRBJ1-1; 7 positions match TRBD1. This CDR3 spans 13 amino acids. Germline values: CDR1 MNHEY, CDR2 SMNVEV (reference sequence). The trim removed 8 bases at V and 5 bases at J, leaving 8 bases unmatched. As DNA, the CDR3 is TGTGCCAGCGGGCAACAGGGGAGGACTGAAGCTTTCTTT. Protein product: CASGQQGRTEAFF.